These T cell receptor beta chains were read from a single sample in a study of T cell clones after liver transplantation. Measured with immunoSEQ multiplex PCR; TCRdb has only the in-frame clones, and not every one. The sample yields about 120,000 clones, about nine tenths seen once. The material was CD4+ T cells from blood, obtained 12 months after liver transplant. Every receptor here comes from a human patient who received a liver transplant. Some T cells may be graft donor cells. Each CDR3 is given with its conserved first and last residue.

cdr3_aa j_call v_call
CASSLKRELYNEQFF TRBJ2-1 TRBV7-2
CASSPAVTDTQYF TRBJ2-3 TRBV5-6
CASSEGGTGNTIYF TRBJ1-3 TRBV6-1
CASRYQETQYF TRBJ2-5 TRBV11-3
CASSLPRDAGLRLF TRBJ2-1 TRBV28
CASNKREGRNEQFF TRBJ2-1 TRBV7-2
CASSSSQAGVSGEQYF TRBJ2-7 TRBV7-2
CASGTRRDTEAFF TRBJ1-1 TRBV6-6
CSLSTTDTQYF TRBJ2-3 TRBV29-1
CASSISDYNEKLFF TRBJ1-4 TRBV19
CASSEGGSQPQHF TRBJ1-5 TRBV6-1
CASSYAQGTEQFF TRBJ2-1 TRBV6-5